This T cell receptor (beta chain) came from a study of cytomegalovirus exposure and HLA in healthy donors. A note on this clone: As yet, its antigen is unknown.

TCRdb keeps only in-frame clones here, not all; method: immunoSEQ multiplex PCR. The repertoire holds about 280,000 clones, with roughly 90% as singletons. Whole-study results and caveats: The classifier reportedly diagnosed cytomegalovirus status with high sensitivity and specificity. The study recorded more than 150 TCR beta chains that were cytomegalovirus-associated. Rarity held for most TCR sequences, but there were some public TCRs that occurred in many donors. Subsequent analysis found a tendency for first-cohort TCR clusters to co-occur within the approximately 130 validation repertoires.

V was trimmed by 2 bases and J by 0 bases, leaving 7 bases between them. Germline CDR1 and CDR2: SEHNR and FQNEAQ (reference sequence). The CDR3 length is 15 residues. The sequenced sample consisted of PBMCs. The gene calls are TRBV7-9 and TRBJ2-2, with no clear D. The receptor comes from a woman in her late teens or twenties in good health and CMV-seronegative. As DNA, the CDR3 is TGTGCCAGCAGCTTACCAGAAACGAACACCGGGGAGCTGTTTTTT. Protein sequence: CASSLPETNTGELFF.